These T cell receptor beta chains were read from a single sample in a study of PD-L1 blockade in urothelial cancer. Sequencing used immunoSEQ multiplex PCR; TCRdb keeps in-frame clones, though not all of them. The repertoire has fewer than 50,000 clones, 65% to 90% of them found once; the top ten carry over 20%. Here the sequenced sample was PBMCs, taken around atezolizumab (anti-PD-L1) treatment. All receptors derive from a man aged 55 to 70 with urothelial cancer. The CDR3 runs from the conserved cysteine through the conserved F or W. A D gene is named only where the DNA matches it firmly. The size entry is marked missing in some rows and otherwise reads once, few, many or a size class.

size: .; J: TRBJ1-3; D: TRBD1; V: TRBV5-1; CDR3: CASSSQGGSGNTIYF; DNA: TGCGCCAGCAGCTCACAGGGGGGCTCTGGAAACACCATATATTTT
size: .; J: TRBJ1-6; D: .; V: TRBV6-6; CDR3: CASSYESSYNSPLHF; DNA: TGTGCCAGCAGTTATGAGAGCTCCTATAATTCACCCCTCCACTTT
size: .; J: TRBJ1-2; D: .; V: TRBV25-1; CDR3: CASKQSPTNYGYTF; DNA: TGTGCCAGCAAGCAAAGCCCTACTAACTATGGCTACACCTTC
size: .; J: TRBJ2-1; D: TRBD2; V: TRBV9; CDR3: CASSPRGDSYNEQFF; DNA: TGTGCCAGCAGCCCCCGGGGGGACTCCTACAATGAGCAGTTCTTC
size: .; J: TRBJ1-5; D: TRBD1; V: TRBV5-4; CDR3: CASSLGGTDNQPQHF; DNA: TGTGCCAGCAGCTTGGGCGGGACAGACAATCAGCCCCAGCATTTT
size: .; J: TRBJ1-2; D: .; V: TRBV4-1; CDR3: CASSQDPRYGYTF; DNA: TGCGCCAGCAGCCAAGACCCCCGGTATGGCTACACCTTC
size: few; J: TRBJ1-1; D: .; V: TRBV30; CDR3: CAWTRGMANTEAFF; DNA: TGTGCCTGGACCAGAGGGATGGCGAACACTGAAGCTTTCTTT
size: .; J: TRBJ2-2; D: .; V: TRBV19; CDR3: CASSTPRDTGELFF; DNA: TGTGCCAGTAGTACCCCCAGGGACACGGGGGAGCTGTTTTTT
size: .; J: TRBJ1-2; D: .; V: TRBV6-1; CDR3: CASSEMQVGYTF; DNA: TGTGCCAGCAGTGAAATGCAGGTTGGCTACACCTTC
size: .; J: TRBJ2-7; D: .; V: TRBV15; CDR3: CATSRDRGSSIYEQYF; DNA: TGTGCCACCAGCAGAGATAGGGGTTCTAGTATATACGAGCAGTACTTC
size: .; J: TRBJ1-2; D: .; V: TRBV5-1; CDR3: CASSTGQPSYGYTF; DNA: TGCGCCAGCAGCACCGGACAGCCTTCCTATGGCTACACCTTC
size: .; J: TRBJ1-6; D: .; V: TRBV29-1; CDR3: CSVSTGTLGNSPLHF; DNA: TGCAGCGTAAGCACAGGGACCTTGGGGAATTCACCCCTCCACTTT
size: once; J: TRBJ2-3; D: .; V: TRBV5-4; CDR3: CASRHQGFSTDTQYF; DNA: TGTGCCAGCAGGCATCAGGGTTTTAGCACAGATACGCAGTATTTT
size: few; J: TRBJ1-3; D: .; V: TRBV6-1; CDR3: CASSAAIRTSGNTIYF; DNA: TGTGCCAGCAGTGCCGCGATCCGAACCTCTGGAAACACCATATATTTT
size: .; J: TRBJ1-5; D: TRBD1; V: TRBV5-1; CDR3: CASSLDRGGNQPQHF; DNA: TGCGCCAGCAGCTTGGACAGGGGGGGGAATCAGCCCCAGCATTTT
size: .; J: TRBJ2-7; D: TRBD1; V: TRBV7-2; CDR3: CASSLLGQIYEQYF; DNA: TGTGCCAGCAGCCTTTTGGGACAGATCTACGAGCAGTACTTC
size: .; J: TRBJ2-7; D: .; V: TRBV2; CDR3: CASSEGREQYF; DNA: TGTGCCAGCAGTGAGGGCCGCGAGCAGTACTTC
size: .; J: TRBJ2-5; D: .; V: TRBV7-2; CDR3: CASSLGYSPGETQYF; DNA: TGTGCCAGCAGCCTAGGATATTCCCCGGGAGAGACCCAGTACTTC
size: .; J: TRBJ2-7; D: TRBD2; V: TRBV5-4; CDR3: CASSLGGGSTYEQYF; DNA: TGTGCCAGCAGCTTGGGGGGCGGGAGTACCTACGAGCAGTACTTC
size: .; J: TRBJ2-7; D: TRBD1; V: TRBV7-2; CDR3: CASSFRNRGPVYEQYF; DNA: TGTGCCAGCAGCTTCCGAAACAGGGGCCCCGTCTACGAGCAGTACTTC
size: .; J: TRBJ2-7; D: .; V: TRBV6-1; CDR3: CASGSYYEQYF; DNA: TGTGCCAGTGGGAGTTACTACGAGCAGTACTTC
size: .; J: TRBJ2-2; D: TRBD1; V: TRBV11-2; CDR3: CASSRNRGQSGELFF; DNA: TGTGCCAGCAGCCGGAACAGGGGGCAAAGCGGGGAGCTGTTTTTT
size: .; J: TRBJ2-1; D: .; V: TRBV10-2; CDR3: CASNELSYNEQFF; DNA: TGCGCCAGCAACGAGCTCTCCTACAATGAGCAGTTCTTC
size: once; J: TRBJ2-7; D: TRBD1; V: TRBV18; CDR3: CASSPGQSSYEQYF; DNA: TGTGCCAGCTCACCGGGACAGAGCTCCTACGAGCAGTACTTC
size: once; J: TRBJ1-4; D: .; V: TRBV7-8; CDR3: CASSPSTNEKLFF; DNA: TGTGCCAGCAGCCCCTCAACTAATGAAAAACTGTTTTTT
size: .; J: TRBJ2-7; D: TRBD1; V: TRBV11-1; CDR3: CASSSRDSHQPPDF; DNA: TGTGCCAGCAGCTCTCGGGACAGCCATCAGCCCCCGGACTTC
size: .; J: TRBJ1-6; D: TRBD1; V: TRBV28; CDR3: CASSETPTGVNSPLHF; DNA: TGTGCCAGCAGTGAAACCCCAACAGGGGTCAATTCACCCCTCCACTTT
size: .; J: TRBJ2-7; D: TRBD2; V: TRBV7-2; CDR3: CASSPQVAGGVYEQYF; DNA: TGTGCCAGCAGCCCCCAAGTAGCGGGAGGGGTCTACGAGCAGTACTTC
size: few; J: TRBJ1-5; D: .; V: TRBV7-2; CDR3: CASSLIDNQPQHF; DNA: TGTGCCAGCAGCTTAATAGACAATCAGCCCCAGCATTTT
size: .; J: TRBJ1-1; D: .; V: TRBV19; CDR3: CASSIDAEDSGTEAFF; DNA: TGTGCCAGTAGTATAGATGCAGAGGACAGCGGCACTGAAGCTTTCTTT
size: once; J: TRBJ1-1; D: .; V: TRBV9; CDR3: CASSGISGNTEAFF; DNA: TGTGCCAGCAGCGGGATCTCGGGTAACACTGAAGCTTTCTTT
size: .; J: TRBJ2-5; D: TRBD1; V: TRBV6-5; CDR3: CASSYSGTGIQKTQYF; DNA: TGTGCCAGCAGTTATTCCGGGACAGGGATTCAAAAGACCCAGTACTTC
size: .; J: TRBJ1-2; D: TRBD1; V: TRBV2; CDR3: CASLPGGNYGYTF; DNA: TGTGCCAGCTTGCCAGGGGGAAACTATGGCTACACCTTC
size: once; J: TRBJ1-4; D: .; V: TRBV5-1; CDR3: CASSLATGNNEKLFF; DNA: TGCGCCAGCAGCTTGGCTACAGGGAATAATGAAAAACTGTTTTTT
size: .; J: TRBJ1-1; D: .; V: TRBV29-1; CDR3: CSVPKFPNTEAFF; DNA: TGCAGCGTCCCTAAGTTTCCGAACACTGAAGCTTTCTTT
size: .; J: TRBJ1-2; D: .; V: TRBV1; CDR3: CTSSQGLNYGYTF; DNA: TGCACCAGCAGCCAGGGCCTGAACTATGGCTACACCTTC
size: .; J: TRBJ1-2; D: .; V: TRBV25-1; CDR3: CASRETENLHGYTF; DNA: TGTGCCAGCAGGGAGACAGAGAATCTCCATGGCTACACCTTC
size: .; J: TRBJ2-1; D: TRBD2; V: TRBV11-3; CDR3: CASSLAPGLEVGNEQFF; DNA: TGTGCCAGCAGCTTAGCCCCCGGACTAGAGGTCGGCAATGAGCAGTTCTTC
size: .; J: TRBJ1-2; D: .; V: TRBV5-6; CDR3: CASSPDPVQGHGYTF; DNA: TGTGCCAGCAGTCCCGACCCGGTGCAGGGTCATGGCTACACCTTC